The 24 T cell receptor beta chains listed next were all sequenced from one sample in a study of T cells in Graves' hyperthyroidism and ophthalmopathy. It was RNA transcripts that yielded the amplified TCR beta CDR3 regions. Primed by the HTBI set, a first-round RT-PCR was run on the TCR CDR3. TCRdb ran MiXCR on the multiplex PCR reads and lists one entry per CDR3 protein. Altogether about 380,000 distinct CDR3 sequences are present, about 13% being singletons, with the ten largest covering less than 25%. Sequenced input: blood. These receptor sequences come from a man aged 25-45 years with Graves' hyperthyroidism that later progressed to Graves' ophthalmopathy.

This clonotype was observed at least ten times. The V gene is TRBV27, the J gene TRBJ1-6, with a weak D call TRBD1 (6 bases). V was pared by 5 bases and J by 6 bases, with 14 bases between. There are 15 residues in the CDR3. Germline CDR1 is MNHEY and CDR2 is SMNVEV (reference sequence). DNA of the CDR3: TGTGCCAGCAGTCCTCACAGGGAAGGTAATTCACCCCTCCACTTT. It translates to CASSPHREGNSPLHF.

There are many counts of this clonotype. Written as DNA, the CDR3 is TGCAGTGCTCGAGCTTCCAGGGGGCTCGGCTATGGCTACACCTTC. This gives the protein CSARASRGLGYGYTF. This chain connects TRBV20-1 to TRBJ1-2; 8 nucleotides align to TRBD1. Germline values: CDR1 DFQATT, CDR2 SNEGSKA (reference sequence). The CDR3 is 15 amino acids. V trimming: 5 bases; J trimming: 4 bases; junction bases outside the gene matches: 12.

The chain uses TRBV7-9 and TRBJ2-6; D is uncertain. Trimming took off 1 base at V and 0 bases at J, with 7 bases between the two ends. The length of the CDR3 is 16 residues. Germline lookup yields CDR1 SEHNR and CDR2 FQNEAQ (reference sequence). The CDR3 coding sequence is TGTGCCAGCAGCTTAGACATTGGCTCTGGGGCCAACGTCCTGACTTTC. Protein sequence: CASSLDIGSGANVLTF.

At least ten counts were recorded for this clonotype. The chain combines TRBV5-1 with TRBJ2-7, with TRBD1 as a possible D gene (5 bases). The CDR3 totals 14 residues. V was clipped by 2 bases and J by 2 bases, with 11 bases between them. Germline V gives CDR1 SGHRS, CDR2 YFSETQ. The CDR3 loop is CASSFAGMAYEQYF. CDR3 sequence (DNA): TGCGCCAGCAGCTTTGCAGGGATGGCCTACGAGCAGTACTTC.

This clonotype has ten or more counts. CDR3 residues: CASSLSLGEETQYF. In DNA form, the CDR3 reads TGTGCCAGCAGCTTAAGTTTGGGAGAAGAGACCCAGTACTTC. This chain links TRBV7-3 with TRBJ2-5; possibly TRBD2 for D (5 bases). Germline lookup yields CDR1 SGHTA and CDR2 FQGTGA. There are 14 residues in the CDR3. Trimming took off 1 base at V and 3 bases at J, with 9 bases between the two ends.

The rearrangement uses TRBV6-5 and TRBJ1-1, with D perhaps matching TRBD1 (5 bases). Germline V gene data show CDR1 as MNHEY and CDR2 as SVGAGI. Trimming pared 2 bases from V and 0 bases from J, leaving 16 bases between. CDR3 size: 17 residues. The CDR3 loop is CASSYDPGRTMNTEAFF. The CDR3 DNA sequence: TGTGCCAGCAGTTACGATCCGGGACGGACTATGAACACTGAAGCTTTCTTT.

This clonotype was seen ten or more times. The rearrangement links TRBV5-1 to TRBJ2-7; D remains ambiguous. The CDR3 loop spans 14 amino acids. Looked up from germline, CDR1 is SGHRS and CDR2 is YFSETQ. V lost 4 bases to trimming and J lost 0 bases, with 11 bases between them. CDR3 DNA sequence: TGCGCCAGCAGCGTCGTCTACAGCTCCTACGAGCAGTACTTC. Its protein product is CASSVVYSSYEQYF.

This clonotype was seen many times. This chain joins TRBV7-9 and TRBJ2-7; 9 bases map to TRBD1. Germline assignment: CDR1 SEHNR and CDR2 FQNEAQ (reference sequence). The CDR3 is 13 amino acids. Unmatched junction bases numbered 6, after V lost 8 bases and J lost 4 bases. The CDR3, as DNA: TGTGCCAGCGGAGACAGGGGGAAATACGAGCAGTACTTC. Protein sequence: CASGDRGKYEQYF.

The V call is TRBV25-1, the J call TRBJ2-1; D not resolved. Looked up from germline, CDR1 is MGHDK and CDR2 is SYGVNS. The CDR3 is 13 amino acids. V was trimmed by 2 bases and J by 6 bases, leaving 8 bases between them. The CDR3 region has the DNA TGTGCCAGCAGTGAAGGTAGGGTCAATGAGCAGTTCTTC. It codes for CASSEGRVNEQFF. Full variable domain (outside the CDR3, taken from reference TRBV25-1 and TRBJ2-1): EADIYQTPRYLVIGTGKKITLECSQTMGHDKMYWYQQDPGMELHLIHYSYGVNSTEKGDLSSESTVSRIRTEHFPLTLESARPSHTSQYLCASSEGRVNEQFFGPGTRLTVL.

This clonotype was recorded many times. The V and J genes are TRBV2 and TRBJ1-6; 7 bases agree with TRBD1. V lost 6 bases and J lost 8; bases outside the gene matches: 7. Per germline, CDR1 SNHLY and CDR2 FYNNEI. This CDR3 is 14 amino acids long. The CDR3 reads CASSVQGPDSPLHF. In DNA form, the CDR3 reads TGTGCCAGCAGCGTACAGGGGCCGGATTCACCCCTCCACTTT.

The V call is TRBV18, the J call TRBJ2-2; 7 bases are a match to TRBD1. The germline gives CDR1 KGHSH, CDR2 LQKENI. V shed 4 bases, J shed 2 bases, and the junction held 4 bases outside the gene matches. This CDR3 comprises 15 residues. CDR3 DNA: TGTGCCAGCTCACAACGACAGGGCAACACCGGGGAGCTGTTTTTT. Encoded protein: CASSQRQGNTGELFF.

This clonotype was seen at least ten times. The CDR3 DNA is TGTGCCAGCAGCTCAGGGGGCGCAGTTGATGGCTACACCTTC. Its translation: CASSSGGAVDGYTF. V gene TRBV28 combines with J gene TRBJ1-2; 8 bases are a match to TRBD1. The CDR3 is made up of 14 amino acids. CDR1 MDHEN and CDR2 SYDVKM come from the germline V gene. With V trimmed by 6 bases and J by 6 bases, 9 bases remained unmatched.

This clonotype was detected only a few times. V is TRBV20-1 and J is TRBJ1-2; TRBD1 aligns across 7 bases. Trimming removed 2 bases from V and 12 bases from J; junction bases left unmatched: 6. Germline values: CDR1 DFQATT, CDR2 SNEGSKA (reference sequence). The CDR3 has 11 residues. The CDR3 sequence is CSARRQGENTF. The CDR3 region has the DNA TGCAGTGCTAGAAGACAGGGTGAGAACACCTTC.

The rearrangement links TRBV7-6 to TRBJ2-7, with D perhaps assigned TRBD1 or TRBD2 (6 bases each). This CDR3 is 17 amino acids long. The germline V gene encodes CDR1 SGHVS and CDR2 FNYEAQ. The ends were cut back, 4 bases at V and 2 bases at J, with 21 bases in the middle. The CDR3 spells CASSSRRGGQRPYEQYF. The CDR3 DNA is TGTGCCAGCAGCTCCCGAAGAGGGGGGCAAAGGCCCTACGAGCAGTACTTC. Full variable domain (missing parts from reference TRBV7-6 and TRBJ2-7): GAGVSQSPRYKVTKRGQDVALRCDPISGHVSLYWYRQALGQGPEFLTYFNYEAQQDKSGLPNDRFSAERPEGSISTLTIQRTEQRDSAMYRCASSSRRGGQRPYEQYFGPGTRLTVT.

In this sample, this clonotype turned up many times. The CDR3 loop reads CSASGQETYEQYF. The DNA for the CDR3 is TGCAGTGCTAGCGGACAGGAGACCTACGAGCAGTACTTC. The rearrangement links TRBV20-1 to TRBJ2-7, with 7 bases matching TRBD1. This CDR3 has 13 amino acids. V shed 3 bases, J shed 2 bases, and the junction held 4 bases outside the gene matches. Per germline, CDR1 DFQATT and CDR2 SNEGSKA (reference sequence).

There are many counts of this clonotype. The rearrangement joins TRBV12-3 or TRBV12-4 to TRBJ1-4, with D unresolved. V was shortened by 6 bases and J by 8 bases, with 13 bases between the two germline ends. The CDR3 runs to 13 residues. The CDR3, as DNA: TGTGCCAGCAGCTTACTACTCGGGGAAAAACTGTTTTTT. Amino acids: CASSLLLGEKLFF.

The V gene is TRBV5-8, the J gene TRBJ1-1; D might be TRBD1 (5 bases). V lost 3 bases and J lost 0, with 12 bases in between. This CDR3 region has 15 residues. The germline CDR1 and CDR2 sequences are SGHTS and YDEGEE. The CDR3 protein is CASSSTRTLNTEAFF. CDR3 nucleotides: TGTGCCAGCAGCTCAACTCGGACACTGAACACTGAAGCTTTCTTT.

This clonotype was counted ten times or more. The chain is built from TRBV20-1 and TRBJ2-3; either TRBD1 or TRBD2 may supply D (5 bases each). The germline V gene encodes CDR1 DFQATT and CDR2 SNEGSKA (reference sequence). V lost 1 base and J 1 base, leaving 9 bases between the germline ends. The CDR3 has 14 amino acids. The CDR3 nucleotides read TGCAGTGCTAGAGTGGGGGACGGCACAGATACGCAGTATTTT. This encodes CSARVGDGTDTQYF.

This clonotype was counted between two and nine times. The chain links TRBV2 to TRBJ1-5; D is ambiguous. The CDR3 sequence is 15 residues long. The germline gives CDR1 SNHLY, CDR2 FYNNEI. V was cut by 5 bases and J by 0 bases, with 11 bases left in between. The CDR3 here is CASSLEDGSNQPQHF. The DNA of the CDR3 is TGTGCCAGCAGTCTTGAGGACGGTAGCAATCAGCCCCAGCATTTT.

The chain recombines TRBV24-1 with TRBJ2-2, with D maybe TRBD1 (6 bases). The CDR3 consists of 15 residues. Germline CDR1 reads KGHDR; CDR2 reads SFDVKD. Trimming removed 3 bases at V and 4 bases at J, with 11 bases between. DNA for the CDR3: TGTGCCACCAGTGATCCGGTCAGGGGCACCGGGGAGCTGTTTTTT. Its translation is CATSDPVRGTGELFF.

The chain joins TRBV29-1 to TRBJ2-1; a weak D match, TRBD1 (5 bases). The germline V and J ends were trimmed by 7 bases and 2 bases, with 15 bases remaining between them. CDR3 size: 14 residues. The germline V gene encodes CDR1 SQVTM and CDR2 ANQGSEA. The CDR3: CSDQQVTTYNEQFF. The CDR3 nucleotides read TGCAGCGACCAACAGGTTACCACCTACAATGAGCAGTTCTTC.

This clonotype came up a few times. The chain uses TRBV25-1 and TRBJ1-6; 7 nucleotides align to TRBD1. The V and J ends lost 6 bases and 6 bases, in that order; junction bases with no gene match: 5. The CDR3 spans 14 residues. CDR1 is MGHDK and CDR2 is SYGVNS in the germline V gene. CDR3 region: CASSRQGGNSPLHF. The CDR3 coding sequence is TGTGCCAGCAGCAGACAGGGTGGTAATTCACCCCTCCACTTT. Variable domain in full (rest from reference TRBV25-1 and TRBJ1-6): EADIYQTPRYLVIGTGKKITLECSQTMGHDKMYWYQQDPGMELHLIHYSYGVNSTEKGDLSSESTVSRIRTEHFPLTLESARPSHTSQYLCASSRQGGNSPLHFGNGTRLTVT.

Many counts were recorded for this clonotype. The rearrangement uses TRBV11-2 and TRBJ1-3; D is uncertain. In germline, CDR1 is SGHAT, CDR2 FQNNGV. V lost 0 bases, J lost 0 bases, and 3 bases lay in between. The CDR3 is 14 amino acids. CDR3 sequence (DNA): TGTGCCAGCAGCTTAGAGGCCTCTGGAAACACCATATATTTT. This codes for CASSLEASGNTIYF. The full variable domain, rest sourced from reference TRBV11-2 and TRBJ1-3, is EAGVAQSPRYKIIEKRQSVAFWCNPISGHATLYWYQQILGQGPKLLIQFQNNGVVDDSQLPKDRFSAERLKGVDSTLKIQPAKLEDSAVYLCASSLEASGNTIYFGEGSWLTVV.

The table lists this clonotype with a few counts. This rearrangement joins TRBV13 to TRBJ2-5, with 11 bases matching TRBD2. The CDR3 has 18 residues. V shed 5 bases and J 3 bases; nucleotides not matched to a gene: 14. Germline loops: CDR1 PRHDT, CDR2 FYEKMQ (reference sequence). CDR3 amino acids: CASSQLLAGGLQKETQYF. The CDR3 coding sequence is TGTGCCAGCAGCCAACTTCTAGCGGGGGGCCTTCAGAAAGAGACCCAGTACTTC.